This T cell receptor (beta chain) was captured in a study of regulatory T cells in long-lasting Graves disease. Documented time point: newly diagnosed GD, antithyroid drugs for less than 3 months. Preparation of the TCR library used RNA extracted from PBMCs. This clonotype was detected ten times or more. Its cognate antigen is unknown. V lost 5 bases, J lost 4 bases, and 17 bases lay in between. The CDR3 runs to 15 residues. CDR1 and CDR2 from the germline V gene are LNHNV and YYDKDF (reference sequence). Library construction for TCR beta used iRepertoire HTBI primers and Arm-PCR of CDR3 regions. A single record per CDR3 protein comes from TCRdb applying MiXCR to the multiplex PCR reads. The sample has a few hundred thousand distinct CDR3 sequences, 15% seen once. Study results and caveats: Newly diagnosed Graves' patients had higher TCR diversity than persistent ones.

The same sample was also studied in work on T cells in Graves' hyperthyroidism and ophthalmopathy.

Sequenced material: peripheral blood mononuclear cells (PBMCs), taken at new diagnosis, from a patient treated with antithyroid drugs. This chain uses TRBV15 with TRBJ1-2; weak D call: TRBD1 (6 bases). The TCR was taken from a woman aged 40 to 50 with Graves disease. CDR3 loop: CATSPEAGAAYGYTF. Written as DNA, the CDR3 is TGTGCCACCAGCCCCGAGGCAGGGGCTGCCTATGGCTACACCTTC.